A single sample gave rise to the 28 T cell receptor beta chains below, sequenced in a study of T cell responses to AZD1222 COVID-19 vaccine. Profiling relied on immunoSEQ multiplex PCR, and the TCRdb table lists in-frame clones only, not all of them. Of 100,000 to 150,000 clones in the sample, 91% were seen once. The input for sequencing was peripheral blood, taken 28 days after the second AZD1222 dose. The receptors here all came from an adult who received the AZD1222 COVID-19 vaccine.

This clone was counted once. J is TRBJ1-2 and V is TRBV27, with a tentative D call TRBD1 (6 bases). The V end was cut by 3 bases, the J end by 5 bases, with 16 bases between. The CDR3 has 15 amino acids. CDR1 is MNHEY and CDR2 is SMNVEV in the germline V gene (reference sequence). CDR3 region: CASSLRGRGFYGYTF. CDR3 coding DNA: TGTGCCAGCAGTTTGAGAGGGAGGGGGTTTTATGGCTACACCTTC.

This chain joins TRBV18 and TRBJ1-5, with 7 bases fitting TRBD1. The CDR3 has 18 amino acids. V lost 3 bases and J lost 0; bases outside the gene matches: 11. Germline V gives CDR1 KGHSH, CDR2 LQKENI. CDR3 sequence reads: CASSPLRQGGLSNQPQHF. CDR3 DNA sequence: TGTGCCAGCTCACCCTTAAGACAGGGAGGTCTTAGCAATCAGCCCCAGCATTTT. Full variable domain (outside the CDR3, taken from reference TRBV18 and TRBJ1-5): NAGVMQNPRHLVRRRGQEARLRCSPMKGHSHVYWYRQLPEEGLKFMVYLQKENIIDESGMPKERFSAEFPKEGPSILRIQQVVRGDSAAYFCASSPLRQGGLSNQPQHFGDGTRLSIL.

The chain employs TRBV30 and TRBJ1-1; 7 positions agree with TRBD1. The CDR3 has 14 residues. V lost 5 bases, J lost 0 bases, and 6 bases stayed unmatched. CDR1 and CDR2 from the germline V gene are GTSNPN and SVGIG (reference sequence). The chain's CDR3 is CAWYRGRVNTEAFF. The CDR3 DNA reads TGTGCCTGGTATAGGGGGCGGGTGAACACTGAAGCTTTCTTT.

The CDR3 sequence: CASSGTEGGGYTF. The DNA of the CDR3 is TGCGCCAGCAGCGGTACTGAAGGAGGGGGCTACACCTTC. The genes are TRBV5-1 and TRBJ1-2; no clear D gene. V was cut by 4 bases and J by 8 bases, with 15 bases left in between. The CDR3 covers 13 residues. Looked up from germline, CDR1 is SGHRS and CDR2 is YFSETQ.

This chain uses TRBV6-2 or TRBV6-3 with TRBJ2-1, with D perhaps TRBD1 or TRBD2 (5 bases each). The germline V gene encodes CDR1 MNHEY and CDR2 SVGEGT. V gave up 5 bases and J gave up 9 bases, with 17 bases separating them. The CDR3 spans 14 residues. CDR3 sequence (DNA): TGTGCCAGCAGTAGGGGACCGGTGGTGGGTGAGCAGTTCTTC. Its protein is CASSRGPVVGEQFF.

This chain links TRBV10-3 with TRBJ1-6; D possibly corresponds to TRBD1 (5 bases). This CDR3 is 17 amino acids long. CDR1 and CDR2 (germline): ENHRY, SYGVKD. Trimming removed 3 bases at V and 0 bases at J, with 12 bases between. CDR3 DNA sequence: TGTGCCATCAGTGACCCCGGGACGAGCTCCTATAATTCACCCCTCCACTTT. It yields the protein CAISDPGTSSYNSPLHF.

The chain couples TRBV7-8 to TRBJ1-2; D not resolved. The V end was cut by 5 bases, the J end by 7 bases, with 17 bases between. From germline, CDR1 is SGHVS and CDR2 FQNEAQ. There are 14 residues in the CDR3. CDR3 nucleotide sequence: TGTGCCAGCAGCCCAGGTAGGGCAGACCCTGGCTACACCTTC. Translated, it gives CASSPGRADPGYTF.

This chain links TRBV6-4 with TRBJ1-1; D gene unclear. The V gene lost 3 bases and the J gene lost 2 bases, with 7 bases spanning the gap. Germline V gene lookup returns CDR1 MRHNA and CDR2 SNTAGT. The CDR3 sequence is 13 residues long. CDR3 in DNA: TGTGCCAGCAGTGAGGCAGCCAACACTGAAGCTTTCTTT. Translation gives CASSEAANTEAFF.

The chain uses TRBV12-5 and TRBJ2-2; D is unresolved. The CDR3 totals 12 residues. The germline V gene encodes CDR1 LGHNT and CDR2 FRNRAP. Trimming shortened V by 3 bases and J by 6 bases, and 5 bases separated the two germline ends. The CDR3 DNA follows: TGTGCTAGTGGTTTAGCTCCCGGGGAGCTGTTTTTT. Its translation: CASGLAPGELFF.

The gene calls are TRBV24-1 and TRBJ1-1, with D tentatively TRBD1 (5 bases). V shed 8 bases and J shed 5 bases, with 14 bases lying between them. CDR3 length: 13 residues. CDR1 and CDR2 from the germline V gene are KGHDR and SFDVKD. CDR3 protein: CATTESWGTEAFF. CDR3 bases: TGTGCCACCACAGAATCCTGGGGGACTGAAGCTTTCTTT.

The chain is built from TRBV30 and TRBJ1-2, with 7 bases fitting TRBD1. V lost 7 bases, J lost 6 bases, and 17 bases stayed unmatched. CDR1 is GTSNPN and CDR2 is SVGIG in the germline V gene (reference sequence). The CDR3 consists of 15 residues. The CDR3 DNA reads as TGTGCCTCGAATCGGCCGGGACAGATTGCCCATGGCTACACCTTC. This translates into CASNRPGQIAHGYTF.

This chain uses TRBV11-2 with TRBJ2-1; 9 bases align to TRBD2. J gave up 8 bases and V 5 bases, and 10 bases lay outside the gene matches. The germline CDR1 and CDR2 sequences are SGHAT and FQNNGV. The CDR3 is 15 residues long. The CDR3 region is CASSPRVAGVDEQFF. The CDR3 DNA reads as TGTGCCAGCAGCCCCCGGGTAGCGGGAGTAGATGAGCAGTTCTTC.

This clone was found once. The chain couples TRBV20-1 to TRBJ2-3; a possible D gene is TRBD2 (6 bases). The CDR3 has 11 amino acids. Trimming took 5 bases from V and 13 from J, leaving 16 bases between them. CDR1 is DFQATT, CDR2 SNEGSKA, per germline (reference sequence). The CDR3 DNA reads TGCAGTGCTCCAGAAGGGGACTCGGAGTATTTT. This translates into CSAPEGDSEYF.

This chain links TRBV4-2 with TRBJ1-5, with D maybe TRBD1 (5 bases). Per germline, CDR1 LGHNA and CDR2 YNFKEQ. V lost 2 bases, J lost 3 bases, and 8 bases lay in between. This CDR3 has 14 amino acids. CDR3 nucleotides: TGTGCCAGCAGCCAACAGGGCCTCAATCAGCCCCAGCATTTT. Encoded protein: CASSQQGLNQPQHF.

CDR3 coding DNA: TGTGCCAGCAGCTTAACCTTGGGGGGCGAGCAGTACTTC. This codes for CASSLTLGGEQYF. The gene calls are TRBV7-3 and TRBJ2-7; a weak D match, TRBD2 (6 bases). CDR1 and CDR2 (germline): SGHTA, FQGTGA. V was clipped by 0 bases and J by 6 bases, with 9 bases between them. The CDR3 loop spans 13 amino acids.

CDR3 region: CASSYSIGGAYEQYV. The CDR3, as DNA: TGTGCCAGCAGTTACTCGATCGGGGGTGCCTACGAGCAGTACGTC. The rearrangement links TRBV6-5 to TRBJ2-7; possible D gene TRBD2, 6 bases. Trimming left V 0 bases short and J 2 bases short, with 11 bases between. Germline CDR1 reads MNHEY; CDR2 reads SVGAGI. The CDR3 extends over 15 amino acids.

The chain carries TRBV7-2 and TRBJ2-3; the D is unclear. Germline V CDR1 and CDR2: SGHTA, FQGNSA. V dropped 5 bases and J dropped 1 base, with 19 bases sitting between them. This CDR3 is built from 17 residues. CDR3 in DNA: TGTGCCAGCAGCCCCGATACTGGGCCTTCGGGCACAGATACGCAGTATTTT. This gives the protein CASSPDTGPSGTDTQYF.

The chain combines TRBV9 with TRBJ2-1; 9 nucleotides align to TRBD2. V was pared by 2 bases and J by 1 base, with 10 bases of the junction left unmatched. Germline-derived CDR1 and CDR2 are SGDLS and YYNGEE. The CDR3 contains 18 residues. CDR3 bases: TGTGCCAGCAGCGTGGGCGGGAGGGCCGCCTCTTCCTACAATGAGCAGTTCTTC. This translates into CASSVGGRAASSYNEQFF.

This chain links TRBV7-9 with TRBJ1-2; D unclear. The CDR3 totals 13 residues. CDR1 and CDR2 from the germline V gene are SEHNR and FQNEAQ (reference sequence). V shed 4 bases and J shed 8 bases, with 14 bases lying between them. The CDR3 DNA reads TGTGCCAGCAGCTCCGGGCCCCTGCGAGGCTACACCTTC. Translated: CASSSGPLRGYTF.

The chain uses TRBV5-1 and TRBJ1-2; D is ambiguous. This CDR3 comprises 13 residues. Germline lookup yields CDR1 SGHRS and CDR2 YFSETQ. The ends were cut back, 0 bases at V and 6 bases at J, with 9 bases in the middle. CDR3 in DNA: TGCGCCAGCAGCTTGGGGAGCCCCGATGGCTACACCTTC. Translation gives CASSLGSPDGYTF.

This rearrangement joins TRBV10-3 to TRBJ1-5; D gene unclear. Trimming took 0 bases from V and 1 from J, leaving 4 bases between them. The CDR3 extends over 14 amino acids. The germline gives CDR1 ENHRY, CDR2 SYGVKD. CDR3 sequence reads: CAISESKSNQPQHF. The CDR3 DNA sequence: TGTGCCATCAGTGAGTCGAAGAGCAATCAGCCCCAGCATTTT.

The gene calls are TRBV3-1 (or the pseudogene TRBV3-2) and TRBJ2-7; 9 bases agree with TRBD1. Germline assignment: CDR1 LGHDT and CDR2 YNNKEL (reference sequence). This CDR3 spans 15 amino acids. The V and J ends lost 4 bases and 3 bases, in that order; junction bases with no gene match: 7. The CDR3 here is CASSPARDRVYEQYF. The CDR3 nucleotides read TGTGCCAGCAGCCCAGCCCGGGACAGGGTCTACGAGCAGTACTTC.

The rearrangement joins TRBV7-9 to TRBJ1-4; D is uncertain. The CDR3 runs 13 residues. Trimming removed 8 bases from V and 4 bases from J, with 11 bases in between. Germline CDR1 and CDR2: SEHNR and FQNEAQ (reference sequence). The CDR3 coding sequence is TGTGCCAGCGCCCGAAGCAGTAATGAAAAACTGTTTTTT. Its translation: CASARSSNEKLFF.

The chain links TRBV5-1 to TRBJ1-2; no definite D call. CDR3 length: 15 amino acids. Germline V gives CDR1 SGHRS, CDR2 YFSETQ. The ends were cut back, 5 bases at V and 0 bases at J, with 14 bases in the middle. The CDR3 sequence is CASRDAAGSNYGYTF. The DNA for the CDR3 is TGCGCCAGCAGGGATGCCGCCGGTTCTAACTATGGCTACACCTTC. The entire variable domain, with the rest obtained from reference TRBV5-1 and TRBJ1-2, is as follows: KAGVTQTPRYLIKTRGQQVTLSCSPISGHRSVSWYQQTPGQGLQFLFEYFSETQRNKGNFPGRFSGRQFSNSRSEMNVSTLELGDSALYLCASRDAAGSNYGYTFGSGTRLTVV.

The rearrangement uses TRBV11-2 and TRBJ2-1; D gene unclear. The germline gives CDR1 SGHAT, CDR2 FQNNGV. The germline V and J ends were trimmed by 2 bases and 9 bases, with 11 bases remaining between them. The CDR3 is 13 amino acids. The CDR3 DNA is TGTGCCAGCAGCTTATGGCCCAGTGGTGAGCAGTTCTTC. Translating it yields CASSLWPSGEQFF.

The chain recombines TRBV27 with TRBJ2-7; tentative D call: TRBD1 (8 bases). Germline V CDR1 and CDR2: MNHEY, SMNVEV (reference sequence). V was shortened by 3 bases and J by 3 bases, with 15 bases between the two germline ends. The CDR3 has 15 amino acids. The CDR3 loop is CASSLGGTGVYEQYF. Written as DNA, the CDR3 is TGTGCCAGCAGTTTGGGGGGGACAGGAGTCTACGAGCAGTACTTC.

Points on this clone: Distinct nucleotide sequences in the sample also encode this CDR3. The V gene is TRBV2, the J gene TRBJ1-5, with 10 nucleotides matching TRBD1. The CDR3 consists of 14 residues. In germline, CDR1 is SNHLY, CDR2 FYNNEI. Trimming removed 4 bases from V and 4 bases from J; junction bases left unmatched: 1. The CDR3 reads CASSGTGGNQPQHF. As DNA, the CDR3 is TGTGCCAGCAGTGGGACAGGGGGTAATCAGCCCCAGCATTTT.

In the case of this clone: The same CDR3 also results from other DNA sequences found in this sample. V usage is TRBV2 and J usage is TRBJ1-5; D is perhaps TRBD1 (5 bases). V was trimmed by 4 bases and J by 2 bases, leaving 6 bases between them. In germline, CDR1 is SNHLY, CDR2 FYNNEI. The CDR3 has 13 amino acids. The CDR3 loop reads CASSGGGNQPQHF. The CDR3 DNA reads TGTGCCAGCAGTGGAGGGGGCAATCAGCCCCAGCATTTT.